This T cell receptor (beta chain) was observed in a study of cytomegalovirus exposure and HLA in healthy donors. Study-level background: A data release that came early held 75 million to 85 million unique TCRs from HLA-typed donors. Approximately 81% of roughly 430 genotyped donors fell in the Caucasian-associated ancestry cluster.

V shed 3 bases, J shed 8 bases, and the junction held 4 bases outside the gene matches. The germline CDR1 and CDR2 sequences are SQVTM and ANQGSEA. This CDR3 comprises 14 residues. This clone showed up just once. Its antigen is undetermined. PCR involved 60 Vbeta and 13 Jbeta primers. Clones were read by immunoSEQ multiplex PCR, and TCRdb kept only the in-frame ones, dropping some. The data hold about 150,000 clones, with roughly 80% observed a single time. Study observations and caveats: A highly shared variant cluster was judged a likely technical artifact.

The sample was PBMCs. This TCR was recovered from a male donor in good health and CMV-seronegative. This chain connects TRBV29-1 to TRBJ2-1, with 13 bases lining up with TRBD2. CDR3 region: CSVDGTSGADEQFF. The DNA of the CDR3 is TGCAGCGTTGATGGGACTAGCGGGGCCGATGAGCAGTTCTTC.